The clone carrying this TCR beta chain was recorded at least ten times. Its antigen is unknown. Each CDR3 protein gets one entry after TCRdb re-called the 5' RACE reads with MiXCR. The sample has 700,000 to 1,000,000 distinct CDR3 sequences; 12% are singletons. The germline gives CDR1 ENHRY, CDR2 SYGVKD. Trimming cost V 3 bases and J 0 bases, with 11 bases left between them. This CDR3 is built from 16 residues. These data originate in a study of CD8 T cells in ankylosing spondylitis. Study-wide points: Clones linked with disease were CD8+ and fairly uncommon in the peripheral blood. A TCR beta motif of about 8 highly homologous variants appeared characteristic of ankylosing spondylitis blood.

The receptor was derived from a male donor with ankylosing spondylitis. J is TRBJ2-2 and V is TRBV10-3, with D perhaps matching TRBD1 (6 bases). The sequencing sample was made of blood, either unsorted or a sorted T cell fraction (not recorded which). In DNA, the CDR3 is TGTGCCATCAGTGACCCCGGGACAACGAACACCGGGGAGCTGTTTTTT. Encoded protein: CAISDPGTTNTGELFF.